This entry describes one T cell receptor (beta chain). Assay: immunoSEQ multiplex PCR; the TCRdb copy retains only in-frame clones and omits some. Altogether 150,000 to 200,000 clones are present, 82% being singletons, with the ten largest covering about 5.5%. These data originate in a study of blood T cell repertoires in COVID-19. The junction had 15 bases not matched to a gene; V was cut back by 4 bases and J by 9 bases. CDR3 length: 16 amino acids. Per germline, CDR1 LGHNA and CDR2 YSLEER. V usage is TRBV4-3 and J usage is TRBJ2-1; 7 positions agree with TRBD2. The TCR comes from a woman aged 55-70 years with acute COVID-19. Sequencing was performed on PBMCs or T cells enriched from blood (not recorded which). CDR3 loop: CASSPRGDSSGGEQFF. The CDR3 region has the DNA TGCGCCAGCAGCCCCCGGGGGGACTCCTCAGGCGGTGAGCAGTTCTTC.